A single sample gave rise to the 29 T cell receptor beta chains below, sequenced in a study of cytomegalovirus exposure and HLA in healthy donors. PCR involved 60 Vbeta and 13 Jbeta primers. The assay was immunoSEQ multiplex PCR, and TCRdb's table has in-frame clones only and misses some. This table holds approximately 80,000 clones, over 60% found once. Sample: PBMCs. These receptor sequences come from a man aged 60 to 69 in good health and CMV-seronegative.

This chain joins TRBV6-5 and TRBJ1-2; D uncertain. Germline CDR1 is MNHEY and CDR2 is SVGAGI. The V and J ends lost 7 bases and 4 bases respectively, with 16 bases between them. The CDR3 runs to 14 residues. As DNA, the CDR3 is TGTGCCAGCAAGAACAGCCAAATTTCCTATGGCTACACCTTC. Its translation: CASKNSQISYGYTF.

This sequence joins TRBV11-1 and TRBJ2-2; perhaps TRBD2 as D (6 bases). Trimming pared 1 base from V and 6 bases from J, leaving 12 bases between. The V gene's germline CDR1 is SGHAT and CDR2 FQDESV (reference sequence). There are 15 residues in the CDR3. CDR3 protein: CASSLGPLAPGELFF. The CDR3 coding sequence is TGTGCCAGCAGCTTAGGCCCCCTAGCGCCCGGGGAGCTGTTTTTT.

The V gene is TRBV5-6, the J gene TRBJ1-1; 8 bases are shared with TRBD1. There are 16 residues in the CDR3. CDR1 and CDR2 from the germline V gene are SGHDT and YYEEEE. Germline trimming cut 6 bases from V and 3 bases from J; bases unmatched to any gene: 13. The CDR3 coding sequence is TGTGCCAGCAACAGAGGGACAGGAAACGAGGACACTGAAGCTTTCTTT. It is translated as CASNRGTGNEDTEAFF. Using reference TRBV5-6 and TRBJ1-1 for the parts outside the CDR3, the full variable domain is DAGVTQSPTHLIKTRGQQVTLRCSPKSGHDTVSWYQQALGQGPQFIFQYYEEEERQRGNFPDRFSGHQFPNYSSELNVNALLLGDSALYLCASNRGTGNEDTEAFFGQGTRLTVV.

Turning to this clone: Germline is not matched at one junction end, which may reflect a read error. The chain carries TRBV7-9 and TRBJ1-4, with 9 nucleotides matching TRBD1. The germline V gene encodes CDR1 SEHNR and CDR2 FQNEAQ (reference sequence). CDR3 length: 17 residues. The CDR3 region has the DNA TGTTCCAGCAGCTACGTCCCGGGACAGGGCTTTCGTGAAAAACTGTTTTTT. Encoded protein: CSSSYVPGQGFREKLFF.

The table lists this clone with a count of one. The CDR3 bases are TGTGCCAGTAGTACTAAAACAGTGAACACTGAAGCTTTCTTT. Translation gives CASSTKTVNTEAFF. This rearrangement joins TRBV19 to TRBJ1-1; D call uncertain. The ends were cut back, 4 bases at V and 0 bases at J, with 9 bases in the middle. The CDR3 has 14 residues. CDR1 and CDR2 from the germline V gene are LNHDA and SQIVND (reference sequence).

The chain has TRBV29-1 and TRBJ1-1; no clear D gene. V dropped 4 bases and J dropped 6 bases, with 9 bases sitting between them. CDR1 is SQVTM and CDR2 is ANQGSEA in the germline V gene. The CDR3 totals 11 residues. The CDR3 DNA is TGCAGCGTTGTACCGGGGTCTGAAGCTTTCTTT. Translated, it gives CSVVPGSEAFF.

V is TRBV5-4 and J is TRBJ2-7, with TRBD2 identical over 14 bases. Germline-derived CDR1 and CDR2 are SGHNT and YYREEE (reference sequence). J was trimmed by 7 bases and V by 4 bases; bases with no gene match: 4. The CDR3 is 14 amino acids. For the CDR3, the DNA is TGTGCCAGCAGCCCGGGACTAGCGGGGGATGAGCAGTACTTC. Encoded protein: CASSPGLAGDEQYF.

The chain carries TRBV9 and TRBJ2-7, with D perhaps TRBD2 (5 bases). V dropped 2 bases and J dropped 6 bases, with 15 bases sitting between them. This CDR3 comprises 14 residues. The V gene's germline CDR1 is SGDLS and CDR2 YYNGEE. The CDR3 sequence is CASSVYEGSTEQYF. In DNA form, the CDR3 reads TGTGCCAGCAGCGTTTATGAGGGCTCCACCGAGCAGTACTTC.

In its sample, this clone was seen a few times. This chain links TRBV5-1 with TRBJ1-1; D possibly corresponds to TRBD1 (6 bases). Germline values: CDR1 SGHRS, CDR2 YFSETQ. The CDR3 has 15 residues. V lost 1 base, J lost 1 base, and 11 bases lay in between. CDR3 DNA sequence: TGCGCCAGCAGCTTGTCTTGGACAGAGAACACTGAAGCTTTCTTT. Amino acid sequence: CASSLSWTENTEAFF. The complete variable domain, with remaining parts taken from reference TRBV5-1 and TRBJ1-1, reads KAGVTQTPRYLIKTRGQQVTLSCSPISGHRSVSWYQQTPGQGLQFLFEYFSETQRNKGNFPGRFSGRQFSNSRSEMNVSTLELGDSALYLCASSLSWTENTEAFFGQGTRLTVV.

This clone was found once. The CDR3 reads CASRGQTGANTEAFF. The CDR3 DNA follows: TGTGCCAGCAGGGGACAGACAGGGGCGAACACTGAAGCTTTCTTT. The V call is TRBV6-5, the J call TRBJ1-1, with 8 bases lining up with TRBD1. Germline V CDR1 and CDR2: MNHEY, SVGAGI. V was clipped by 6 bases and J by 1 base; unmatched bases: 7. CDR3 size: 15 residues.

V and J are TRBV9 and TRBJ2-1; 10 bases map to TRBD1. With V trimmed by 3 bases and J by 4 bases, 4 bases remained unmatched. Looked up from germline, CDR1 is SGDLS and CDR2 is YYNGEE. The CDR3 consists of 15 residues. The CDR3 DNA is TGTGCCAGCAGCGCCTTGGACAGGGGGTACAATGAGCAGTTCTTC. This sequence encodes CASSALDRGYNEQFF.

This chain links TRBV4-1 with TRBJ1-5; unclear D gene. Trimming took off 1 base at V and 4 bases at J, with 23 bases between the two ends. The CDR3 has 19 amino acids. CDR1 and CDR2 from the germline V gene are MGHRA and YSYEKL. CDR3 sequence reads: CASSQVFYVRSSGNQPQHF. DNA of the CDR3: TGCGCCAGCAGCCAAGTTTTTTACGTTAGGTCCTCGGGGAATCAGCCCCAGCATTTT.

The rearrangement joins TRBV5-4 to TRBJ2-3; a possible D gene is TRBD2 (6 bases). V was trimmed by 7 bases and J by 10 bases, leaving 25 bases between them. CDR3 length: 15 residues. The germline V gene has CDR1 SGHNT and CDR2 YYREEE (reference sequence). CDR3 nucleotide sequence: TGTGCCAGCGGACCCCCGGACTACCCACAGATGGCGCAGTATTTT. Protein sequence: CASGPPDYPQMAQYF.

The chain recombines TRBV2 with TRBJ1-2; D gene unclear. V was shortened by 1 base and J by 6 bases, with 6 bases between the two germline ends. CDR1 is SNHLY and CDR2 is FYNNEI in the germline V gene. The CDR3 totals 12 residues. CDR3: CASSEETDGYTF. In DNA form, the CDR3 reads TGTGCCAGCAGTGAAGAAACAGATGGCTACACCTTC. Supplemented by reference TRBV2 and TRBJ1-2, the full variable domain reads EPEVTQTPSHQVTQMGQEVILRCVPISNHLYFYWYRQILGQKVEFLVSFYNNEISEKSEIFDDQFSVERPDGSNFTLKIRSTKLEDSAMYFCASSEETDGYTFGSGTRLTVV.

The V and J genes are TRBV13 and TRBJ2-5, with 13 bases lining up with TRBD2. Per germline, CDR1 PRHDT and CDR2 FYEKMQ (reference sequence). Trimming took 6 bases from V and 3 from J; bases not matched to a gene: 7. The CDR3 is 16 residues long. In DNA form, the CDR3 reads TGTGCCAGCAGTCCTACTAGCGGGGGGGCCGAAGAGACCCAGTACTTC. Encoded protein: CASSPTSGGAEETQYF.

This clone was counted between two and nine times. The genes are TRBV18 and TRBJ2-3; TRBD2 agrees at 7 bases. The CDR3 is 15 amino acids. Germline V lookup: CDR1 KGHSH, CDR2 LQKENI. The V gene end was trimmed by 0 bases and the J gene end by 3 bases; junction bases not matched to a gene: 3. The CDR3 DNA reads as TGTGCCAGCTCACCACCCCCGGGGGGAACAGATACGCAGTATTTT. It is translated as CASSPPPGGTDTQYF.

The chain uses TRBV11-2 and TRBJ1-6; the match to TRBD1 covers 7 bases. V was pared by 5 bases and J by 10 bases, with 8 bases of the junction left unmatched. The CDR3 covers 14 residues. Per germline, CDR1 SGHAT and CDR2 FQNNGV. The CDR3 bases are TGTGCCAGCAGCCGGCGGACAGGCCAATCACCCCTCCACTTT. It is translated as CASSRRTGQSPLHF.

The chain recombines TRBV30 with TRBJ2-3; TRBD2 agrees at 12 bases. Trimming removed 5 bases from V and 6 bases from J; junction bases left unmatched: 6. Germline-derived CDR1 and CDR2 are GTSNPN and SVGIG (reference sequence). CDR3 length equals 14 residues. The CDR3 bases are TGTGCCTGGGAACCTAGCGGGGGGGCGGATACGCAGTATTTT. Protein sequence: CAWEPSGGADTQYF.

This chain links TRBV7-3 with TRBJ2-3; TRBD1 matches at 7 bases. Germline assignment: CDR1 SGHTA and CDR2 FQGTGA. CDR3 length: 15 residues. The trim removed 5 bases at V and 4 bases at J, leaving 9 bases unmatched. The CDR3 region is CASSKPTGHADTQYF. In nucleotides, the CDR3 is TGTGCCAGCAGCAAGCCGACAGGGCACGCAGATACGCAGTATTTT.

V gene TRBV5-1 combines with J gene TRBJ1-2; 9 bases align to TRBD1. The CDR3 runs to 16 residues. CDR1 is SGHRS, CDR2 YFSETQ, per germline. Trimming cost V 3 bases and J 3 bases; bases outside gene matches: 9. The CDR3: CASSSGGQGGDYGYTF. The CDR3 nucleotides are TGCGCCAGCAGCTCTGGGGGACAGGGAGGGGACTATGGCTACACCTTC.

This clone was seen a few times. The V gene is TRBV27, the J gene TRBJ1-4, with TRBD1 identical over 7 bases. The V and J ends lost 7 bases and 5 bases, in that order; junction bases with no gene match: 7. There are 14 residues in the CDR3. Germline lookup yields CDR1 MNHEY and CDR2 SMNVEV (reference sequence). In nucleotides, the CDR3 is TGTGCCAGCAAGAAGGGACAGAAAAATGAAAAACTGTTTTTT. This codes for CASKKGQKNEKLFF. Looking up the rest from reference TRBV27 and TRBJ1-4 gives the full variable domain: EAQVTQNPRYLITVTGKKLTVTCSQNMNHEYMSWYRQDPGLGLRQIYYSMNVEVTDKGDVPEGYKVSRKEKRNFPLILESPSPNQTSLYFCASKKGQKNEKLFFGSGTQLSVL.

The V call is TRBV7-8, the J call TRBJ1-4; D is uncertain. The V end lost 5 bases, the J end lost 5 bases, and 15 bases lay between the germline ends. There are 15 residues in the CDR3. The V gene's germline CDR1 is SGHVS and CDR2 FQNEAQ. The CDR3 nucleotides are TGTGCCAGCAGCATGCCGTCGGGGTCAAATGAAAAACTGTTTTTT. Translating it yields CASSMPSGSNEKLFF.

This clone came up once. The CDR3 protein is CASSPFHGGGTDTQYF. The CDR3 DNA is TGTGCCAGCAGCCCATTCCATGGCGGGGGCACAGATACGCAGTATTTT. J is TRBJ2-3 and V is TRBV7-6, with D maybe TRBD2 (6 bases). V gave up 5 bases and J gave up 1 base, with 16 bases separating them. The CDR3 spans 16 residues. Germline values: CDR1 SGHVS, CDR2 FNYEAQ. The full variable domain, rest sourced from reference TRBV7-6 and TRBJ2-3, is GAGVSQSPRYKVTKRGQDVALRCDPISGHVSLYWYRQALGQGPEFLTYFNYEAQQDKSGLPNDRFSAERPEGSISTLTIQRTEQRDSAMYRCASSPFHGGGTDTQYFGPGTRLTVL.

This clone was counted ten times or more. The chain couples TRBV5-6 to TRBJ1-5; tentative D call: TRBD1 (6 bases). CDR1 is SGHDT and CDR2 is YYEEEE in the germline V gene. There are 14 residues in the CDR3. With 1 base removed from V and 6 bases from J, the gap between germline ends came to 11 bases. CDR3 sequence reads: CASSLTGKGQPQHF. The CDR3, as DNA: TGTGCCAGCAGCTTGACAGGGAAGGGTCAGCCCCAGCATTTT.

DNA of the CDR3: TGTGCCAGCAGCTTATCCAACCAGGGGAACACTGAAGCTTTCTTT. This encodes CASSLSNQGNTEAFF. The gene calls are TRBV7-3 and TRBJ1-1; D might be TRBD1 (5 bases). With 2 bases removed from V and 1 base from J, the gap between germline ends came to 11 bases. The CDR3 consists of 15 residues. Germline V gives CDR1 SGHTA, CDR2 FQGTGA.

The genes are TRBV29-1 and TRBJ1-1; D perhaps matches TRBD1 (6 bases). This CDR3 region has 13 residues. Germline V gene sequence: CDR1 SQVTM, CDR2 ANQGSEA. Trimming cost V 7 bases and J 1 base, with 13 bases left between them. The CDR3 DNA follows: TGCAGCGGGTCAGGGGTTGCGAACACTGAAGCTTTCTTT. It codes for CSGSGVANTEAFF. The entire variable domain, with the rest obtained from reference TRBV29-1 and TRBJ1-1, is as follows: SAVISQKPSRDICQRGTSLTIQCQVDSQVTMMFWYRQQPGQSLTLIATANQGSEATYESGFVIDKFPISRPNLTFSTLTVSNMSPEDSSIYLCSGSGVANTEAFFGQGTRLTVV.

The V call is TRBV6-5, the J call TRBJ2-7; tentative D call: TRBD1 (6 bases). V dropped 7 bases and J dropped 1 base, with 17 bases sitting between them. Germline V CDR1 and CDR2: MNHEY, SVGAGI. The CDR3 is 15 amino acids. The CDR3 sequence is CASKYQGPGSYEQYF. CDR3 coding DNA: TGTGCCAGCAAATACCAGGGGCCGGGGTCCTACGAGCAGTACTTC.

The rearrangement joins TRBV2 to TRBJ1-5; maybe TRBD1 (6 bases). Germline loops: CDR1 SNHLY, CDR2 FYNNEI. The CDR3 extends over 14 amino acids. V was cut by 5 bases and J by 3 bases, with 11 bases left in between. As DNA, the CDR3 is TGTGCCAGCAGTAAACAGGGCATCAATCAGCCCCAGCATTTT. Translated: CASSKQGINQPQHF.

The chain links TRBV10-3 to TRBJ2-6, with D possibly matching TRBD1 (6 bases). The germline CDR1 and CDR2 sequences are ENHRY and SYGVKD. Trimming stripped 3 bases from V and 7 bases from J, with 13 bases between. The CDR3 has 15 amino acids. The CDR3 loop is CAISDRDKGANVLTF. DNA for the CDR3: TGTGCCATCAGTGATCGGGACAAAGGAGCCAACGTCCTGACTTTC.